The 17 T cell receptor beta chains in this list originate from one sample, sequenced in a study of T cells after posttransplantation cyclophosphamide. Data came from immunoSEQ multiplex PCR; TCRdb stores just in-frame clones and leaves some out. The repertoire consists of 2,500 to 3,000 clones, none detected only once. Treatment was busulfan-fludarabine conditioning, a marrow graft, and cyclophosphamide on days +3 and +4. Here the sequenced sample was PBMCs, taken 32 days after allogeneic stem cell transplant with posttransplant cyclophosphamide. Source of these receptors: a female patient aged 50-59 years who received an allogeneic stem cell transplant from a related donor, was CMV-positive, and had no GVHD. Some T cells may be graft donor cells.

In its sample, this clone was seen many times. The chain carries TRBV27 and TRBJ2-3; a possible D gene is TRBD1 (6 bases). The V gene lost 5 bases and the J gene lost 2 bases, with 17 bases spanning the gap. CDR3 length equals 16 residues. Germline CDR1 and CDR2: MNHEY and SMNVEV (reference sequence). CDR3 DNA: TGTGCCAGCAGTGCGGACAGACGGCTTACCACAGATACGCAGTATTTT. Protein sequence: CASSADRRLTTDTQYF.

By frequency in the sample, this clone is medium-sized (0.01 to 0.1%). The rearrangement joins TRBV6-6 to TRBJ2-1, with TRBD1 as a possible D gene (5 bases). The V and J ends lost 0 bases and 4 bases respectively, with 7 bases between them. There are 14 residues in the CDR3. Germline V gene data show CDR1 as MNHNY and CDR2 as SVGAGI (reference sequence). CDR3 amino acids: CASSYSGLYNEQFF. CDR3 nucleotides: TGTGCCAGCAGTTACTCGGGGCTTTACAATGAGCAGTTCTTC.

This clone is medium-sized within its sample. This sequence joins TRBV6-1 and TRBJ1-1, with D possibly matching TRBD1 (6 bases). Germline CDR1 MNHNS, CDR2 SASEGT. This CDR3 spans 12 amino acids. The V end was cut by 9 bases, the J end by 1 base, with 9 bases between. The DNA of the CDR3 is TGTGCCAGTCAGGGGACGAACACTGAAGCTTTCTTT. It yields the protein CASQGTNTEAFF.

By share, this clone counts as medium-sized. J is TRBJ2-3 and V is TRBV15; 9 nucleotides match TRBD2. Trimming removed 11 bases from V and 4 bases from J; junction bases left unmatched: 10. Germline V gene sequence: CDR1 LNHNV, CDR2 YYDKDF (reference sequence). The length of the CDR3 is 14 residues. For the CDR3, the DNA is TGTGCCTCTAGCGGGGAGAGAGTGGCAGATACGCAGTATTTT. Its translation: CASSGERVADTQYF.

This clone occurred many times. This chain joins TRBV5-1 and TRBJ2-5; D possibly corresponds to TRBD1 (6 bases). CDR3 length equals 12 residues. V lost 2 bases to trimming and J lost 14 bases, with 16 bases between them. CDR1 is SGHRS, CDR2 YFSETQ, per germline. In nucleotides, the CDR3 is TGCGCCAGCAGCTTCCCCACAGGGCCTAGCTACTTC. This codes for CASSFPTGPSYF. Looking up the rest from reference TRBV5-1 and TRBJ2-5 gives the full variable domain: KAGVTQTPRYLIKTRGQQVTLSCSPISGHRSVSWYQQTPGQGLQFLFEYFSETQRNKGNFPGRFSGRQFSNSRSEMNVSTLELGDSALYLCASSFPTGPSYFGPGTRLLVL.

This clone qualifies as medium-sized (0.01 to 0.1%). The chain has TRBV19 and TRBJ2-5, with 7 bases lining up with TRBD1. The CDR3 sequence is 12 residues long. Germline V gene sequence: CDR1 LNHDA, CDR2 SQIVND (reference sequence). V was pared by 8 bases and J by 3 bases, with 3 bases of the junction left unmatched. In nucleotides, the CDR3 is TGTGCCAGTTCCGGGACAGAAGAGACCCAGTACTTC. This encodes CASSGTEETQYF.

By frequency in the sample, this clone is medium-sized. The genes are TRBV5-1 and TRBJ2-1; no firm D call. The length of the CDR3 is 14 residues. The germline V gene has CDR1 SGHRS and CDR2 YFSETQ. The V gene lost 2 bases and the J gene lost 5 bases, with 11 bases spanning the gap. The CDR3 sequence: CASSFDSEDNEQFF. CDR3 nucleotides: TGCGCCAGCAGCTTTGACTCAGAGGACAATGAGCAGTTCTTC.

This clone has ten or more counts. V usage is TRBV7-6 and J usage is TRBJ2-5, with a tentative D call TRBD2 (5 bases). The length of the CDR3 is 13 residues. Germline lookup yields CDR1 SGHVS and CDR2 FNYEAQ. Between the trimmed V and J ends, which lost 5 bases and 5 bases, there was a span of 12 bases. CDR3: CASSPIRRETQYF. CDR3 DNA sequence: TGTGCCAGCAGCCCAATCAGGAGGGAGACCCAGTACTTC.

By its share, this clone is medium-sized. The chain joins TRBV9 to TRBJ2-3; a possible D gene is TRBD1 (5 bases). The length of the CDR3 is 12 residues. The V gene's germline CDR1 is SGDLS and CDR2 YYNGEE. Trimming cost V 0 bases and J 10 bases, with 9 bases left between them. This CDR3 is CASSVGQGAQYF. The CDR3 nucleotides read TGTGCCAGCAGCGTAGGGCAGGGTGCGCAGTATTTT.

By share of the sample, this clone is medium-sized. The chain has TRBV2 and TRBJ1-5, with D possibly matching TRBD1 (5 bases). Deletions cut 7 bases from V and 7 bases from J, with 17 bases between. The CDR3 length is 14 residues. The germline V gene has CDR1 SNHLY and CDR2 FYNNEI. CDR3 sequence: CASIPTSDSQPQHF. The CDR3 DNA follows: TGTGCCAGCATCCCAACGTCAGACAGCCAGCCCCAGCATTTT.

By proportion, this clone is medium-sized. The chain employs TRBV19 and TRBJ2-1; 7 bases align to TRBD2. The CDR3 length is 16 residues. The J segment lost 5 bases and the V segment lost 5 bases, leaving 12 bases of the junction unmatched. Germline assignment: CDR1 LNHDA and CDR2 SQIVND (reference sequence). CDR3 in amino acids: CASSSVATSSHNEQFF. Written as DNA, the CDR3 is TGTGCCAGTAGTTCCGTAGCGACTAGCAGCCACAATGAGCAGTTCTTC.

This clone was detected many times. The CDR3 protein is CASSVGQGNTEAFF. CDR3 nucleotide sequence: TGTGCCAGCAGTGTGGGACAGGGGAACACTGAAGCTTTCTTT. V is TRBV25-1 and J is TRBJ1-1; 9 bases fit TRBD1. V gave up 4 bases and J gave up 1 base; unmatched junction bases: 1. CDR3 length: 14 amino acids. In germline, CDR1 is MGHDK, CDR2 SYGVNS.

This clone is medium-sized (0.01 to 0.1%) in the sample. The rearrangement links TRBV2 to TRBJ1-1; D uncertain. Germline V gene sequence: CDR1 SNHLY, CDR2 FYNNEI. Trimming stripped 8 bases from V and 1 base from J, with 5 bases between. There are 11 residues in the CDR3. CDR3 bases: TGTGCCAGCCCAGGGAACACTGAAGCTTTCTTT. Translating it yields CASPGNTEAFF. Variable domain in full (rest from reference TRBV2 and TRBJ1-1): EPEVTQTPSHQVTQMGQEVILRCVPISNHLYFYWYRQILGQKVEFLVSFYNNEISEKSEIFDDQFSVERPDGSNFTLKIRSTKLEDSAMYFCASPGNTEAFFGQGTRLTVV.

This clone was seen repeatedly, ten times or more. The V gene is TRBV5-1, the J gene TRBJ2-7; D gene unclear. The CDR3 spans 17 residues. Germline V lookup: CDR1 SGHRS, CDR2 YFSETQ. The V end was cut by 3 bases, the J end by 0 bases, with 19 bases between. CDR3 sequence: CASSWSPEVPSSYEQYF. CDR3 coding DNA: TGCGCCAGCAGCTGGTCACCAGAAGTCCCGAGCTCCTACGAGCAGTACTTC.

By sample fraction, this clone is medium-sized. For the CDR3, the DNA is TGTGCCAGCAGTAAGTTGGGACAAAGCACAGATACGCAGTATTTT. Its protein is CASSKLGQSTDTQYF. The rearrangement uses TRBV28 and TRBJ2-3, with D perhaps matching TRBD1 (6 bases). V lost 5 bases and J lost 0, with 12 bases in between. The V gene's germline CDR1 is MDHEN and CDR2 SYDVKM. The CDR3 runs to 15 residues.

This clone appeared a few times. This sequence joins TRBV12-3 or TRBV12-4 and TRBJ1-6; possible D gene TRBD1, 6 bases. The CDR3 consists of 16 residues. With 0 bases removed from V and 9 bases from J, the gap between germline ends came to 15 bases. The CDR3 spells CASSLAPPGVISPLHF. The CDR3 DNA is TGTGCCAGCAGTTTAGCCCCACCAGGGGTTATTTCACCCCTCCACTTT.

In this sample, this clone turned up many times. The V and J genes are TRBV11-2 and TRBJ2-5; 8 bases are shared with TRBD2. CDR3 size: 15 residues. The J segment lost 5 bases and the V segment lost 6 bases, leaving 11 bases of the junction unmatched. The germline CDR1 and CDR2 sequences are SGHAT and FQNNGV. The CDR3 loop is CASSKVGGEWETQYF. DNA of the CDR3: TGTGCCAGCAGTAAAGTCGGGGGGGAATGGGAGACCCAGTACTTC.